This T cell receptor beta chain was sequenced for a study of blood T cells in healthy people across ages. This CDR3 comprises 12 residues. Deletions cut 3 bases from V and 7 bases from J, with 13 bases between. Germline CDR1 DFQATT, CDR2 SNEGSKA (reference sequence). Then a second PCR, running about 7 to 11 cycles, was carried out with a sample-barcoded 5' primer and a J-beta primer mix. Each cDNA molecule carried a tag from a template-switch adaptor that contained 12 random nucleotides. In TCRdb, the 5' RACE reads were re-called with MiXCR into one record per CDR3 protein. Of approximately 800,000 distinct CDR3 sequences listed, 25% are singletons. Another study also made use of these data, one on T cells of mothers and their children.

Specimen: blood. The chain couples TRBV20-1 to TRBJ2-7; D is perhaps TRBD1 (6 bases). The TCR originated in a boy younger than 18 in good health. CDR3 region: CSASLDSWEQYF. CDR3 bases: TGCAGTGCTAGCCTGGACAGCTGGGAGCAGTACTTC.